This T cell receptor (beta chain) comes out of a study of cytomegalovirus exposure and HLA in healthy donors. Study observations and caveats: Most TCR sequences were uncommon, yet certain public TCRs appeared in many donors. Analyzed later, most CMV-associated TCR beta chains appeared HLA-restricted.

PCR involved 60 Vbeta and 13 Jbeta primers. TCRdb keeps only in-frame clones here, not all; method: immunoSEQ multiplex PCR. This repertoire shows 65,000 to 85,000 clones, around 66% found once; its top ten account for around 4.7%. Note on this clone: Its matching antigen is unknown.

Germline CDR1 reads SGHTA; CDR2 reads FQGNSA. Trimming removed 1 base from V and 3 bases from J; junction bases left unmatched: 5. This CDR3 has 15 amino acids. These donors, healthy bone marrow donors, were studied. Sequenced input: PBMCs. The gene calls are TRBV7-2 and TRBJ1-1, with 7 bases fitting TRBD1. This clonotype was obtained from a man between 60 and 75 years old in good health and CMV-seropositive. The CDR3 bases are TGTGCCAGCAGCTTAGGCCAACAGGGGTACACTGAAGCTTTCTTT. It yields the protein CASSLGQQGYTEAFF.